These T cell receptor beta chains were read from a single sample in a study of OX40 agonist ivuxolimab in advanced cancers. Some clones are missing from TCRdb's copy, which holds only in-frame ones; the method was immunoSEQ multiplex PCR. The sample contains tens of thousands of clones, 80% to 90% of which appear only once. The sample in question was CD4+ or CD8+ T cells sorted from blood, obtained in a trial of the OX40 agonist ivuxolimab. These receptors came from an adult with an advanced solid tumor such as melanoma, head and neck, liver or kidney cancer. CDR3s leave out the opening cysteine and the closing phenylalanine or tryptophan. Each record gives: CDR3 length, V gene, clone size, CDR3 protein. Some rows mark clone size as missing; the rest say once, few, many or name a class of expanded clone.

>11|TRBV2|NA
ASSEGPPYGYT
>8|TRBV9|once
ASKDNEQF
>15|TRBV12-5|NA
ASGLVLSPGFQTEAF
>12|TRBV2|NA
ASSEWGSNQPQH
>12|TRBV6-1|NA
ASRLQGAADTQY
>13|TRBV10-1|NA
ASSESGTGYQPQH
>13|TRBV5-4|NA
ASSFGRENTGELF
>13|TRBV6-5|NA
ASSYSGTSTDTQY
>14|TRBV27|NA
ASSSYRGQRQETQY
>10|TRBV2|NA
ASIWVGEGYT
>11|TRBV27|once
ASSWEGPDTQY
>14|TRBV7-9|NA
ASSLVPGLWGTEAF
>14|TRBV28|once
ASSPRGRTGANVLT
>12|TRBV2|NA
ASSLRGSNQPQH
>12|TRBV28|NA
ASSPTGVSQPQH
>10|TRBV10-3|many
AISEPNEKLF
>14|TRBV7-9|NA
ASSLVLEYTPYEQY
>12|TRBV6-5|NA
ASRMAGRNNEQF
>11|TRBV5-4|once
ASSVQGANIQY
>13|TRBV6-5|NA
ASSKLGTQLLGYT
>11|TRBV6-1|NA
ASSGREITEAF
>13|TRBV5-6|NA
ASSLGQVSNQPQH
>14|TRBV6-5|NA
ASSYPDRRMNTEAF
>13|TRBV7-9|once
ASSRTGQSNQPQH
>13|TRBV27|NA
ASRPPSGRAGEQY
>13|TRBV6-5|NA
ATRDSGGSGNTIY
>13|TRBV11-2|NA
ASSLDVGAIGEQF
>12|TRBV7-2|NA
ASSRDSGFNEQF
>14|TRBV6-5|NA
ASSYYRAGVNTEAF